Presented here are 25 T cell receptor beta chains from one specimen sequenced in a study of neoadjuvant anti-PD-1 for oral cavity cancer. Data came from immunoSEQ multiplex PCR; TCRdb stores just in-frame clones and leaves some out. The table has 75,000 or so clones, 84% seen once. The starting material was PBMCs, obtained before nivolumab (anti-PD-1) treatment. The receptors were gathered from a person aged 40-85 years with oral cavity squamous cell carcinoma.

The chain joins TRBV2 to TRBJ2-5, with TRBD2 matching 13 bases. CDR1 is SNHLY, CDR2 FYNNEI, per germline. The CDR3 spans 15 residues. V shed 4 bases, J shed 7 bases, and the junction held 6 bases outside the gene matches. The CDR3 DNA follows: TGTGCCAGCAGTGGGACTAGCGGGAGCCGGGGGACCCAGTACTTC. The encoded protein is CASSGTSGSRGTQYF.

The V gene is TRBV28, the J gene TRBJ2-4, with 8 nucleotides matching TRBD1. With V trimmed by 4 bases and J by 2 bases, 10 bases remained unmatched. Germline loops: CDR1 MDHEN, CDR2 SYDVKM. This CDR3 is 17 amino acids long. CDR3 amino acids: CASSYSAGGRSKNIQYF. The CDR3 bases are TGTGCCAGCAGTTATAGTGCAGGGGGCCGATCCAAAAACATTCAGTACTTC.

The chain uses TRBV14 and TRBJ2-3; TRBD2 aligns across 14 bases. V was clipped by 4 bases and J by 5 bases; unmatched bases: 5. This CDR3 comprises 16 residues. Germline lookup yields CDR1 SGHDN and CDR2 FVKESK. CDR3 in amino acids: CASSLGLAGEGDTQYF. DNA for the CDR3: TGTGCCAGCAGCCTGGGACTAGCGGGAGAGGGAGATACGCAGTATTTT.

The V gene is TRBV15, the J gene TRBJ1-5; TRBD1 might be the D (5 bases). CDR1 is LNHNV, CDR2 YYDKDF, per germline (reference sequence). This CDR3 is built from 14 residues. Trimming removed 1 base from V and 5 bases from J, with 9 bases in between. CDR3 nucleotides: TGTGCCACCAGCAGAGTCGGCAGGGATCAGCCCCAGCATTTT. Protein sequence: CATSRVGRDQPQHF.

This rearrangement joins TRBV9 to TRBJ1-2; no clear D gene. V was clipped by 4 bases and J by 0 bases, with 13 bases between them. The germline CDR1 and CDR2 sequences are SGDLS and YYNGEE. This CDR3 comprises 15 residues. The CDR3 sequence is CASSPPGSTNYGYTF. The CDR3 nucleotides are TGTGCCAGCAGCCCCCCCGGGTCTACTAACTATGGCTACACCTTC.

The rearrangement joins TRBV10-3 to TRBJ2-4; D unresolved. CDR1 is ENHRY and CDR2 is SYGVKD in the germline V gene. This CDR3 region has 14 residues. Trimming left V 6 bases short and J 7 bases short, with 16 bases between. The CDR3 coding sequence is TGTGCCATCAGCCCGGGCCCATCGGCGAACATTCAGTACTTC. It codes for CAISPGPSANIQYF.

This rearrangement joins TRBV28 to TRBJ2-5; 8 positions agree with TRBD1. There are 16 residues in the CDR3. The germline CDR1 and CDR2 sequences are MDHEN and SYDVKM. V shed 7 bases and J 2 bases; nucleotides not matched to a gene: 12. CDR3 sequence: CASTHPGGAWQETQYF. In DNA, the CDR3 is TGTGCCAGCACGCACCCAGGGGGCGCCTGGCAAGAGACCCAGTACTTC.

This clone has only one observation. The rearrangement joins TRBV6-5 to TRBJ1-2, with D hard to call. This CDR3 has 15 amino acids. V shed 0 bases and J shed 4 bases, with 12 bases lying between them. In germline, CDR1 is MNHEY, CDR2 SVGAGI. The CDR3, as DNA: TGTGCCAGCAGTTACTCGACGAACGGGGTCTATGGCTACACCTTC. Translating gives CASSYSTNGVYGYTF.

The V and J genes are TRBV5-6 and TRBJ1-1; D is undetermined. CDR3 size: 13 residues. Per the germline V gene, CDR1 is SGHDT and CDR2 is YYEEEE. V shed 3 bases and J shed 9 bases, with 15 bases lying between them. The CDR3 DNA is TGTGCCAGCAGCTCCCCGGAGAGTCGACAAGCTTTCTTT. Residues: CASSSPESRQAFF.

The chain couples TRBV6-6 to TRBJ2-7; 8 bases line up with TRBD1. V dropped 0 bases and J dropped 7; count of bases not matched to a gene: 8. The germline CDR1 and CDR2 sequences are MNHNY and SVGAGI (reference sequence). The CDR3 runs 15 residues. The DNA for the CDR3 is TGTGCCAGCAGTTACTCGGGTACAGGGGGTCGGGAGCAGTACTTC. Protein: CASSYSGTGGREQYF.

In its sample, this clone was seen a few times. The J gene is TRBJ2-2, the V gene TRBV7-9; tentative D call: TRBD2 (5 bases). This CDR3 has 16 amino acids. The V and J ends lost 2 bases and 2 bases respectively, with 12 bases between them. Germline CDR1 reads SEHNR; CDR2 reads FQNEAQ (reference sequence). The CDR3 spells CASSLSMRANTGELFF. The CDR3 DNA reads TGTGCCAGCAGCTTAAGCATGAGGGCTAACACCGGGGAGCTGTTTTTT. The full variable domain, rest sourced from reference TRBV7-9 and TRBJ2-2, is DTGVSQNPRHKITKRGQNVTFRCDPISEHNRLYWYRQTLGQGPEFLTYFQNEAQLEKSRLLSDRFSAERPKGSFSTLEIQRTEQGDSAMYLCASSLSMRANTGELFFGEGSRLTVL.

This clone is medium-sized. The chain has TRBV2 and TRBJ2-1, with D perhaps TRBD1 (6 bases). The germline V and J ends were trimmed by 4 bases and 9 bases, with 10 bases remaining between them. CDR1 and CDR2 (germline): SNHLY, FYNNEI. The CDR3 consists of 12 residues. The CDR3 nucleotides read TGTGCCAGCAGTGTACAGGGCGGTGAGCAGTTCTTC. Protein: CASSVQGGEQFF.

The genes are TRBV7-9 and TRBJ1-1; possibly TRBD1 for D (6 bases). The V end was cut by 1 base, the J end by 5 bases, with 14 bases between. The germline V gene encodes CDR1 SEHNR and CDR2 FQNEAQ (reference sequence). This CDR3 is 15 amino acids long. CDR3 in amino acids: CASSLVQGRYTEAFF. The CDR3, as DNA: TGTGCCAGCAGCTTAGTACAGGGTCGTTATACTGAAGCTTTCTTT.

This clone was seen more than once but under ten times. V is TRBV6-6 and J is TRBJ2-7, with D perhaps TRBD2 (5 bases). Per the germline V gene, CDR1 is MNHNY and CDR2 is SVGAGI (reference sequence). Trimming pared 2 bases from V and 4 bases from J, leaving 12 bases between. This CDR3 is built from 14 residues. Written as DNA, the CDR3 is TGTGCCAGCAGTTACATCGGACTCGTATACGAGCAGTACTTC. Encoded protein: CASSYIGLVYEQYF.

A single count supports this clone. CDR3 residues: CASSFPSANYGYTF. The CDR3 bases are TGCGCCAGCAGCTTCCCCTCAGCAAACTATGGCTACACCTTC. The chain is built from TRBV5-1 and TRBJ1-2; unclear D gene. Germline V lookup: CDR1 SGHRS, CDR2 YFSETQ. The CDR3 sequence is 14 residues long. Trimming stripped 2 bases from V and 2 bases from J, with 10 bases between.

The chain combines TRBV11-3 with TRBJ2-1; D is unclear. The CDR3 has 13 residues. Trimming left V 4 bases short and J 7 bases short, with 11 bases between. Germline CDR1 and CDR2: SGHNT and YENEEA. CDR3 coding DNA: TGTGCCAGCAGCTGGGGTGCCCGAAATGAGCAGTTCTTC. Translated: CASSWGARNEQFF.

This clone showed up just a few times. The chain recombines TRBV5-1 with TRBJ2-7; a possible D gene is TRBD1 (5 bases). Per germline, CDR1 SGHRS and CDR2 YFSETQ. The CDR3 is made up of 14 amino acids. Trimming removed 0 bases at V and 4 bases at J, with 11 bases between. The CDR3 sequence: CASSLGAGSYEQYF. Written as DNA, the CDR3 is TGCGCCAGCAGCTTGGGGGCAGGGTCGTACGAGCAGTACTTC.

This clone has only a few counts. This chain uses TRBV10-3 with TRBJ2-4; the D is unclear. The V gene's germline CDR1 is ENHRY and CDR2 SYGVKD. The CDR3 sequence is 14 residues long. V lost 3 bases, J lost 1 base, and 7 bases lay in between. The CDR3 loop reads CAISEGVAKNIQYF. The CDR3 DNA reads as TGTGCCATCAGTGAAGGTGTGGCCAAAAACATTCAGTACTTC.

J is TRBJ2-5 and V is TRBV6-1; weak D call: TRBD2 (7 bases). Looked up from germline, CDR1 is MNHNS and CDR2 is SASEGT. V was cut by 2 bases and J by 5 bases, with 12 bases left in between. CDR3 size: 14 residues. The CDR3 DNA reads TGTGCCAGCAGTGAAAGGGGGGGCGGGGAGACCCAGTACTTC. It translates to CASSERGGGETQYF.

This chain's CDR3 is CASSYRPLNSEAFF. The CDR3 nucleotides are TGTGCCAGCAGTTACCGACCACTTAATAGTGAAGCTTTCTTT. This sequence joins TRBV6-6 and TRBJ1-1; no clear D gene. Germline V gene data show CDR1 as MNHNY and CDR2 as SVGAGI (reference sequence). The length of the CDR3 is 14 residues. Trimming pared 2 bases from V and 7 bases from J, leaving 14 bases between.

V is TRBV27 and J is TRBJ1-4; D perhaps matches TRBD1 (5 bases). Trimming stripped 5 bases from V and 7 bases from J, with 20 bases between. Germline CDR1 reads MNHEY; CDR2 reads SMNVEV (reference sequence). The CDR3 length is 16 residues. The CDR3 nucleotides are TGTGCCAGCAGTAAGATGGACACATCAGGGAGTGAAAAACTGTTTTTT. Translation: CASSKMDTSGSEKLFF.

This clone appeared once. The V gene is TRBV2, the J gene TRBJ2-7; D is undetermined. CDR3 length: 11 amino acids. In germline, CDR1 is SNHLY, CDR2 FYNNEI. Trimming cost V 6 bases and J 4 bases, with 7 bases left between them. CDR3 nucleotide sequence: TGTGCCAGCAGGAGAGAGTACGAGCAGTACTTC. Translating it yields CASRREYEQYF.

The chain recombines TRBV14 with TRBJ2-3, with 7 bases fitting TRBD2. This CDR3 is built from 13 residues. V lost 4 bases and J lost 5; bases outside the gene matches: 3. Germline CDR1 reads SGHDN; CDR2 reads FVKESK. The CDR3 nucleotides are TGTGCCAGCAGCCGCGGACTAGGAGATACGCAGTATTTT. It specifies CASSRGLGDTQYF.

This chain joins TRBV6-1 and TRBJ2-7, with D perhaps TRBD1 (6 bases). CDR1 MNHNS and CDR2 SASEGT come from the germline V gene. V lost 4 bases to trimming and J lost 3 bases, with 13 bases between them. There are 14 residues in the CDR3. The CDR3 loop reads CASSVGQINYEQYF. In DNA, the CDR3 is TGTGCCAGCAGTGTCGGACAGATAAACTACGAGCAGTACTTC.

The rearrangement joins TRBV6-1 to TRBJ1-2; 8 bases agree with TRBD1. V shed 10 bases, J shed 2 bases, and the junction held 6 bases outside the gene matches. CDR3 length: 13 residues. The germline gives CDR1 MNHNS, CDR2 SASEGT. In nucleotides, the CDR3 is TGTGCCATCCCGGGACAGGAGAACTATGGCTACACCTTC. This sequence encodes CAIPGQENYGYTF.